This TCR beta chain comes out of a study of blood T cell repertoires in COVID-19. Whole-study context: Samples representing acute and convalescent COVID-19 were sourced from the United States, Italy and Spain. In each case, the material was cDNA or gDNA derived from T cells, B-cell-depleted T cells, or PBMCs.

Source study methods: Amplification with reference gene primers provided the estimates of nucleated cell counts. Using immunoSEQ multiplex PCR, the repertoire was profiled, and TCRdb retains in-frame clones only, with some absent. D and trimming were read from the DNA, whereas the V and J calls and clone size are those reported in that table. The sample consists of about 420,000 clones, around 90% of them appearing once. In Seattle, patients joined the study during active infection and were tracked longitudinally. The length of the CDR3 is 14 residues. Germline loops: CDR1 SGHDN, CDR2 FVKESK. Trimming removed 3 bases at V and 6 bases at J, with 12 bases between.

The sample was peripheral blood. This chain connects TRBV14 to TRBJ2-1; a weak D match, TRBD2 (6 bases). The receptor's source is a young man with COVID-19, enrolled during active disease. The DNA for the CDR3 is TGTGCCAGCAGCCACGGGAGAAGGGTCAATGAGCAGTTCTTC. Translation gives CASSHGRRVNEQFF.